This is a list of T cell receptor beta chains from one sample in a study of T cell responses to AZD1222 COVID-19 vaccine. Profiling relied on immunoSEQ multiplex PCR, and the TCRdb table lists in-frame clones only, not all of them. The profile shows 100,000 or so clones, approximately 89% of them singletons. The source was peripheral blood, collected 28 days after the second AZD1222 dose. These receptors originate from an adult who received the AZD1222 COVID-19 vaccine. Each CDR3 is given with its conserved first and last residue. The D gene is left open where the match is weak. A row's size may be missing; if present it is once, few, many or a size class.

clone_size d_call j_call v_call cdr3_nt cdr3_aa
. . TRBJ2-3 TRBV25-1 TGTGCCAGCAGTGCTTACGGGGGCACAGATACGCAGTATTTT CASSAYGGTDTQYF
. TRBD2 TRBJ2-3 TRBV15 TGTGCCACCAGCAGAGGAGCGGGGTTTACGCAGTATTTT CATSRGAGFTQYF
. TRBD2 TRBJ2-3 TRBV19 TGTGCCAGTAGTTCAAGCGGGAGCCCCCATCGGGCGCAGTATTTT CASSSSGSPHRAQYF
. . TRBJ2-1 TRBV11-2 TGTGCCAGCAGCTTGAGGTCTAGGGGGAATCGCAATGAGCAGTTCTTC CASSLRSRGNRNEQFF
. . TRBJ2-7 TRBV27 TGTGCCAGCAGAAACAGGGCGTACGAGCAGTACTTC CASRNRAYEQYF
. TRBD2 TRBJ2-7 TRBV27 TGTGCCAGCAGTTTAGCCGGGAGGTTGTACGAGCAGTACTTC CASSLAGRLYEQYF
. TRBD1 TRBJ1-4 TRBV4-1 TGCGCCAGCAGCCAAGGGGACAGGGATAATGAAAAACTGTTTTTT CASSQGDRDNEKLFF
. . TRBJ2-1 TRBV9 TGTGCCAGCAGCGGTAACCCTAGACTACAGCTCAATGAGCAGTTCTTC CASSGNPRLQLNEQFF
. . TRBJ2-7 TRBV4-3 TGCGCCAGCAGCCAAGGGGGGCTGCCCTCAGACCGCGGGCCGTACTTC CASSQGGLPSDRGPYF
. TRBD2 TRBJ2-1 TRBV11-2 TGTGCCAGCAGCTTTTATGCTAGCGGGAGGGTGGGGTACAATGAGCAGTTCTTC CASSFYASGRVGYNEQFF
. . TRBJ1-1 TRBV27 TGTGCCAGCAGTTCCTCCATTCTTTGGCAGGGACCGAAGGCTTTCTTT CASSSSILWQGPKAFF
few . TRBJ1-5 TRBV6-2/TRBV6-3 TGTGCCAGCAGTTACCCCAGACAAACAGGGTATCAGCCCCAGCATTTT CASSYPRQTGYQPQHF
. . TRBJ1-2 TRBV3-1/TRBV3-2 TGTGCCAGCAGCCGTTCAGAACTCGCTAACTATGGCTACACCTTC CASSRSELANYGYTF
once . TRBJ2-3 TRBV12-3/TRBV12-4 TGTGCCAGCAGAGAGGGGGCAGATACGCAGTATTTT CASREGADTQYF
. TRBD2 TRBJ2-2 TRBV18 TGTGCCAGCTCACCACCGCCTAGCGGGAAGCTGTTTTTT CASSPPPSGKLFF
. . TRBJ2-5 TRBV19 TGTGCCAGTAGTATTGGGCAAGTACTCGTCCCCGGGGAGACCCAGTACTTC CASSIGQVLVPGETQYF
. . TRBJ1-4 TRBV6-1 TGTGCCAGCAGTGACCCCAGGGGAGGGGAAAAACTGTTTTTT CASSDPRGGEKLFF
. . TRBJ2-1 TRBV18 TGTGCCAGCTCACCACCCGGCAGGGCCTACAATGAGCAGTTCTTC CASSPPGRAYNEQFF
. . TRBJ2-6 TRBV3-1/TRBV3-2 TGTGCCAGCAGCCAAGTTCCTCTATTCGTCCTGACTTTC CASSQVPLFVLTF
. . TRBJ2-1 TRBV25-1 TGTGCCAGCAGTCAACAGGGTTTCGAGCAGTTCTTC CASSQQGFEQFF
. TRBD2 TRBJ2-7 TRBV27 TGTGCCAGCAGTTTAAGGGAGGGCGCCTCCTACGAGCAGTACTTC CASSLREGASYEQYF
. TRBD1 TRBJ1-2 TRBV9 TGTGCCAGCAGCGATCAAGCCGGGACAGGGGGCGTCAGGGGCTACACCTTC CASSDQAGTGGVRGYTF
. TRBD2 TRBJ2-3 TRBV7-2 TGTGCCAGCAGCCTGACTAGCGGGATCGCAGATACGCAGTATTTT CASSLTSGIADTQYF
once TRBD1 TRBJ2-7 TRBV28 TGTGCCAGCAGCCTGGGAAGGACAGGGGAGTACGAGCAGTACTTC CASSLGRTGEYEQYF
. . TRBJ2-7 TRBV4-3 TGCGCCAGCAGCCAAGAACTCGGACAGACTCTCTACGAGCAGTACTTC CASSQELGQTLYEQYF
. . TRBJ1-1 TRBV18 TGTGCCAGCTCACCACGGGGGGAATCGAACACTGAAGCTTTCTTT CASSPRGESNTEAFF
. . TRBJ1-6 TRBV28 TGTGCCAGCAGTTTATCAGACAGGCCCAATTCACCCCTCCACTTT CASSLSDRPNSPLHF
. TRBD1 TRBJ1-1 TRBV3-1/TRBV3-2 TGTGCCAGCAGCCCCCGGGACAGGGTGAACACTGAAGCTTTCTTT CASSPRDRVNTEAFF
. . TRBJ2-7 TRBV5-1 TGCGCCAGCAGCTTGGCCTTAAGGGTCTCCCACGAGCAGTACTTC CASSLALRVSHEQYF
few . TRBJ2-1 TRBV6-5 TGTGCCAGCAGTTACTCTAGGTACAATGAGCAGTTCTTC CASSYSRYNEQFF
. . TRBJ2-7 TRBV7-2 TGTGCCAGCAGCTTAGTGGAGGGTGTCCACGAGCAGTACTTC CASSLVEGVHEQYF
once TRBD2 TRBJ2-1 TRBV11-3 TGTGCCAGCAGCCACTCCCCGACTAGCGGGGTTGAGCAGTTCTTC CASSHSPTSGVEQFF
. TRBD1 TRBJ1-4 TRBV9 TGTGCCAGCAGCGCCAACAGGGGGCTGGCTAATGAAAAACTGTTTTTT CASSANRGLANEKLFF
. TRBD2 TRBJ2-7 TRBV3-1/TRBV3-2 TGTGCCAGCAGCCAAGGCACTAGCGGGAGCGAGCAGTACTTC CASSQGTSGSEQYF
. TRBD1 TRBJ1-6 TRBV6-1 TGTGCCAGCAGTGAAGCGACAGGGAATTCACCCCTCCACTTT CASSEATGNSPLHF
. . TRBJ1-1 TRBV6-2/TRBV6-3 TGTGCCAGCAGTTTTCCGGCGGGTGGGAACACTGAAGCTTTCTTT CASSFPAGGNTEAFF
. . TRBJ2-7 TRBV6-5 TGTGCCAGCAGTTACTCGAACGGGGGCAAGGAAGAGCAGTACTTC CASSYSNGGKEEQYF